The clone carrying this TCR beta chain was counted only a few times. The use of a sample-barcoded 5' primer and a J-beta primer mix characterized a second PCR of about 7 to 12 cycles. TCRdb re-derived calls from the 5' RACE reads in MiXCR, one entry per CDR3 protein. The sample contains fewer than 900,000 distinct CDR3 sequences, approximately 39% of which appear only once. The CDR3 is 13 amino acids. CDR1 PRHDT and CDR2 FYEKMQ come from the germline V gene (reference sequence). V lost 0 bases and J lost 10; bases outside the gene matches: 5. The source of the sample is a study of blood T cells in healthy people across ages.

This rearrangement joins TRBV13 to TRBJ1-1, with 7 positions matching TRBD1. Sequenced sample: blood. The clonotype was recovered from a woman in her fifties or sixties in good health. CDR3 coding DNA: TGTGCCAGCAGCTTAGGCGGGAGGGGGCCAGCTTTCTTT. It is translated as CASSLGGRGPAFF.